This passage covers 12 T cell receptor beta chains from one sample sequenced in a study of patients and donors after allogeneic stem cell transplantation. One entry per CDR3 protein results from TCRdb running MiXCR on the RT-PCR reads. Here the sample spans 390,000 or so distinct CDR3 sequences, roughly 17% being singletons. The source material was blood, either unsorted or a sorted T cell fraction (not recorded which). Receptor source: a human donor who was either an allogeneic HSCT recipient or a stem cell or donor lymphocyte infusion donor (not recorded which). It is not recorded whose cells these are; they may come from a transplant donor.

There are a few counts of this clonotype. The chain couples TRBV11-1 to TRBJ2-3; 10 nucleotides align to TRBD2. From germline, CDR1 is SGHAT and CDR2 FQDESV (reference sequence). The CDR3 spans 19 residues. With V trimmed by 0 bases and J by 0 bases, 9 bases remained unmatched. DNA of the CDR3: TGTGCCAGCAGCTTAGCGGTAAAAGCGGGAGGGCATAGCACAGATACGCAGTATTTT. The encoded protein is CASSLAVKAGGHSTDTQYF.

This clonotype was counted ten times or more. This sequence joins TRBV4-3 and TRBJ1-2; D unresolved. V was cut by 5 bases and J by 8 bases, with 12 bases left in between. The CDR3 is made up of 12 amino acids. CDR1 and CDR2 from the germline V gene are LGHNA and YSLEER. This chain's CDR3 is CASSDLSGGYTF. In DNA form, the CDR3 reads TGCGCCAGCAGCGACTTAAGTGGCGGCTACACCTTC.

This clonotype was picked up many times. This chain links TRBV12-3 or TRBV12-4 with TRBJ1-2, with TRBD1 matching 10 bases. The CDR3 loop spans 16 amino acids. Unmatched junction bases numbered 8, after V lost 3 bases and J lost 4 bases. CDR3: CASSFSRTGGTYGYTF. CDR3 nucleotide sequence: TGTGCCAGCAGTTTCTCCCGGACAGGGGGTACCTATGGCTACACCTTC.

This rearrangement joins TRBV4-2 to TRBJ1-1, with TRBD1 matching over 8 bases. This CDR3 is 15 amino acids long. Germline CDR1 and CDR2: LGHNA and YNFKEQ. Trimming took 5 bases from V and 1 from J; bases not matched to a gene: 6. The chain's CDR3 is CASSSQGAQNTEAFF. Written as DNA, the CDR3 is TGTGCCAGCAGCTCTCAGGGGGCTCAGAACACTGAAGCTTTCTTT.

The V call is TRBV12-3 or TRBV12-4, the J call TRBJ2-7; D uncertain. V lost 4 bases and J lost 2, with 15 bases in between. This CDR3 contains 15 residues. CDR3 DNA: TGTGCCAGCAGTTCCAGCTCCGGACGGCCCTACGAGCAGTACTTC. Its translation is CASSSSSGRPYEQYF.

This rearrangement joins TRBV20-1 to TRBJ1-5, with D unclear. The CDR3 loop spans 14 amino acids. Germline assignment: CDR1 DFQATT and CDR2 SNEGSKA (reference sequence). Trimming took 3 bases from V and 0 from J, leaving 9 bases between them. CDR3: CSASEVYSNQPQHF. The CDR3 nucleotides are TGCAGTGCTAGTGAGGTATATAGCAATCAGCCCCAGCATTTT.

The CDR3 nucleotides are TGTGCCAGCAGCGCCCGCCTCAGGGTTGGAGAAAACACCATATATTTT. Its protein product is CASSARLRVGENTIYF. The gene calls are TRBV7-9 and TRBJ1-3; a weak D match, TRBD1 (5 bases). Germline loops: CDR1 SEHNR, CDR2 FQNEAQ (reference sequence). This CDR3 contains 16 residues. Trimming pared 5 bases from V and 6 bases from J, leaving 20 bases between.

V is TRBV6-2 or TRBV6-3 and J is TRBJ2-7; 10 bases line up with TRBD1. V was pared by 5 bases and J by 2 bases, with 9 bases of the junction left unmatched. CDR1 MNHEY and CDR2 SVGEGT come from the germline V gene. The CDR3 is made up of 16 amino acids. CDR3 sequence reads: CASSNYRQGAAYEQYF. The CDR3 DNA reads as TGTGCCAGCAGTAACTACCGACAGGGGGCGGCCTACGAGCAGTACTTC.

J is TRBJ2-7 and V is TRBV6-5, with D maybe TRBD1 (5 bases). The V and J ends lost 2 bases and 8 bases respectively, with 19 bases between them. Germline values: CDR1 MNHEY, CDR2 SVGAGI. The CDR3 totals 15 residues. In nucleotides, the CDR3 is TGTGCCAGCAGTTACAGACCCCAACAGGATATTAAGCAGTACTTC. This encodes CASSYRPQQDIKQYF.

In this sample, this clonotype turned up a few times. The chain employs TRBV11-1 and TRBJ2-5; TRBD1 matches at 8 bases. Looked up from germline, CDR1 is SGHAT and CDR2 is FQDESV (reference sequence). V lost 5 bases and J lost 2; bases outside the gene matches: 4. The CDR3 has 14 amino acids. The CDR3 loop is CASSRDRSQETQYF. The CDR3, as DNA: TGTGCCAGCAGCAGGGACAGGTCTCAAGAGACCCAGTACTTC.

This chain links TRBV4-3 with TRBJ1-2; unclear D gene. The germline CDR1 and CDR2 sequences are LGHNA and YSLEER. CDR3 size: 16 residues. With 0 bases removed from V and 2 bases from J, the gap between germline ends came to 13 bases. CDR3 coding DNA: TGCGCCAGCAGCCAAGATTGGCAGAAACCAAACTATGGCTACACCTTC. This gives the protein CASSQDWQKPNYGYTF.

The chain links TRBV9 to TRBJ1-6; TRBD1 is a possible D gene (5 bases). The CDR3 is 16 residues long. V dropped 0 bases and J dropped 8 bases, with 15 bases sitting between them. The germline V gene has CDR1 SGDLS and CDR2 YYNGEE. CDR3 bases: TGTGCCAGCAGCGTAGGAGGGACCCGTAAGGATTCACCCCTCCACTTT. It specifies CASSVGGTRKDSPLHF.